The clone carrying this T cell receptor beta chain was observed at least ten times. Its target is unknown. The record originates from a study of HIV-infected patients and healthy controls. Study-wide points: Compared with controls, mean Gini indices were significantly raised in HIV-infected repertoires, possibly indicating oligoclonality.

The CDR3 extends over 15 amino acids. Germline V lookup: CDR1 MNHNS, CDR2 SASEGT. Trimming stripped 5 bases from V and 4 bases from J, with 15 bases between. cDNA was made from approximately 500 ng RNA using alpha and beta constant primers. Separate chain-specific third strand synthesis with multiplexing indices produced the alpha and beta libraries. TCRdb redid the calling of the 5' RACE reads with MiXCR, one entry per CDR3 protein. This table holds about 5,700 distinct CDR3 sequences, 7.5% to 10% found once. Roughly three months, about 14 weeks, into antiretroviral therapy, follow-up blood was collected. The repertoire came from unfractionated whole blood and reflected all unsorted peripheral T cells. RNA came from around 2.3 ml of peripheral blood.

The TCR was taken from an adult with HIV infection. The starting material was blood, obtained during antiretroviral therapy. V and J are TRBV6-1 and TRBJ2-1; possible D gene TRBD1, 5 bases. This CDR3 is CASSPRAEWYNEQFF. CDR3 sequence (DNA): TGTGCCAGCAGTCCCAGGGCGGAGTGGTACAATGAGCAGTTCTTC.